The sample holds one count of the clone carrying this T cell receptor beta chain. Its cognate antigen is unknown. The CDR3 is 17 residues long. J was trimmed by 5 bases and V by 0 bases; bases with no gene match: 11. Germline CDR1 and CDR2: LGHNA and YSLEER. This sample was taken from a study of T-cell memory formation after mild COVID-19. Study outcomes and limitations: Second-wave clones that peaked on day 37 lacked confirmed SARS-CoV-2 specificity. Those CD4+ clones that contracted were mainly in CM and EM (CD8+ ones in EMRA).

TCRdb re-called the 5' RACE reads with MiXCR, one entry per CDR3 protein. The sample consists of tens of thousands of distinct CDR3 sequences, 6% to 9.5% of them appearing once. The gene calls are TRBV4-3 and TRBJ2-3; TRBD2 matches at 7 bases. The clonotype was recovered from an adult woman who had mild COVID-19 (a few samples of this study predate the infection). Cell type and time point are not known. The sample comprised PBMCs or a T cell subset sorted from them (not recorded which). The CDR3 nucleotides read TGCGCCAGCAGCCAAGATCCGGCAGCGGGACGGGTAGATACGCAGTATTTT. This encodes CASSQDPAAGRVDTQYF.